This TCR beta chain emerged from a study of metastatic and nonmetastatic thyroid tumors (dated by TCRdb to the early 2020s). In the study overall: For patients with malignant and with benign thyroid disease, the researchers compared repertoires between peripheral blood samples and tumor or nodule tissue samples. Here is what the overall study found, with its caveats: TCR beta diversity was reported as significantly higher in malignant tumors than in benign nodules, in both blood and tumor samples.

The library was generated by PCR. This sample was sequenced with an Illumina HiSeq 4000. High-throughput sequencing was used to profile the TCR beta-chain CDR3 region of every patient. Per the authors' processing: CDR3 differences across clinicopathological groups were used to build a classifier for discriminating distant-metastatic papillary thyroid cancer patients. To measure repertoire diversity the researchers used the Shannon index, while the Morisita-Horn index served to gauge how similar the tumor and blood repertoires were. The public reads were reprocessed in TCRdb via fastp at Q25 and MiXCR, keeping in-frame beta chains. TCRdb, not the authors, supplied the V and J calls. The table for this sample lists about 53,000 clones; roughly 22% of them were counted only once. About 4.1% of the sample goes to the ten largest clones. This clone showed up many times. No cognate antigen has been identified for it. Base-call qualities are not available, and no considerably larger clone is one nucleotide away.

No patient had received any treatment before thyroid surgery. Patient clinical samples collected from about 2011 to 2018 were retrospectively analysed using T-cell receptor beta sequencing. The CDR3 runs 15 residues from the cysteine to the phenylalanine. Just the 45-base CDR3 DNA is kept, in frame starting at base 1. The germline V gene specifies SNHLY as CDR1 and FYNNEI as CDR2. V is clipped by 8 bases and J by 4 bases, and the sequence between their germline boundaries is 15 bases long. Sequenced input: blood. This TCR came from a female donor with papillary thyroid cancer or a benign thyroid nodule (not recorded which). Some clones in this sample may be carry-over from other donors' samples. The sequence is built from TRBV2 and TRBJ1-6, with the D gene not confidently named. The DNA sequence is TGTGCCAGCGGCCCCTTGAGCCCTTATAATTCACCCCTCCACTTT. Translated, it reads CASGPLSPYNSPLHF.